This T cell receptor beta chain was retrieved from a study of post-analysis software for immune sequencing data. In regard to this clonotype: What it binds is not known.

This CDR3 spans 13 amino acids. V lost 6 bases, J lost 5 bases, and 14 bases lay in between. Prepared libraries of TCR beta cDNA carried unique molecular identifiers. Each CDR3 protein gets one entry after TCRdb re-called the PCR reads with MiXCR. The table lists fewer than 550,000 distinct CDR3 sequences, roughly 34% of them singletons. Findings of the study overall: Patients had higher frequencies than controls of about 5 TRBV segments, including TRBV5-6, TRBV5-1 and TRBV20-1.

This sequence originates from a girl younger than 18 with multiple sclerosis. The chain uses TRBV12-3 or TRBV12-4 and TRBJ2-7; D might be TRBD1 or TRBD2, each matching 5 bases. Source material: blood. For the CDR3, the DNA is TGTGCCAGCAGCAAGGGACCATACGACGAGCAGTACTTC. This codes for CASSKGPYDEQYF.